Below, one T cell receptor (beta chain) is given with its context. Participants were placed into cohorts based on the clinical history they reported. The sample originates from a study of blood T cell repertoires in COVID-19. Study-level information: Researchers got acute and convalescent COVID-19 samples from the United States, Italy and Spain. The cDNA or gDNA used as material had been derived from T cells, B-cell-depleted T cells, or PBMCs.

The CDR3 consists of 22 residues. V shed 0 bases and J shed 1 base, with 25 bases lying between them. Germline CDR1 and CDR2: LGHNT and FRNRAP. As originally analysed: Estimates of nucleated cell counts were drawn from the amplification of reference gene primers. TCRdb's copy holds only in-frame clones and misses some; the assay was immunoSEQ multiplex PCR. D and trimming were read from the DNA, whereas the V and J calls and clone size are those reported in that table. The sample shows roughly 250,000 clones, around 88% of them seen only once. This clonotype originated in a woman aged 40 to 50 with acute COVID-19. The sequencing sample was made of PBMCs or T cells enriched from blood (not recorded which). V usage is TRBV12-5 and J usage is TRBJ2-6; D is possibly TRBD1 (6 bases). The CDR3 coding sequence is TGTGCTAGTGGTTTGGTACCCCCCCTCGGACAGTTACCCGCTTCTGGGGCCAACGTCCTGACTTTC. Encoded protein: CASGLVPPLGQLPASGANVLTF.